Listed below are T cell receptor beta chains from one sample, sequenced in a study of blood T cell repertoires in COVID-19. Clones were sequenced by immunoSEQ multiplex PCR, and TCRdb holds only the in-frame ones, with some missing. The sample has under 300,000 clones; about 85% are singletons. Material: peripheral blood. The source is a man aged 18 to 35 with active or convalescent COVID-19. Both conserved end residues are part of each CDR3. A D gene is named only where the DNA matches it firmly. Size is stated for part of the rows, as once, few or many counts, or as a class when the clone is expanded.

. TRBJ2-1 TRBV30 TRBD2 CAWSSAGGSSYNEQFF TGTGCCTGGAGTTCAGCGGGAGGGAGCTCCTACAATGAGCAGTTCTTC
. TRBJ1-5 TRBV2 . CASRGQGYGNQPQHF TGTGCCAGCAGGGGTCAGGGTTATGGCAATCAGCCCCAGCATTTT
few TRBJ2-1 TRBV7-3 TRBD2 CASSLLLAGVSEQFF TGTGCCAGCAGCTTACTTCTAGCGGGAGTGAGTGAGCAGTTCTTC
. TRBJ2-3 TRBV6-5 . CASTDWTEDTQYF TGTGCCAGCACCGACTGGACAGAAGATACGCAGTATTTT
. TRBJ2-1 TRBV24-1 TRBD1 CATSDRDRSYNEQFF TGTGCCACCAGTGACCGGGACAGGTCCTACAATGAGCAGTTCTTC
. TRBJ2-5 TRBV19 . CASSIGVNSPYQETQYF TGTGCCAGTAGTATTGGTGTGAACAGCCCGTACCAAGAGACCCAGTACTTC
. TRBJ1-2 TRBV19 TRBD1 CASSIVEDRGDGYTF TGTGCCAGTAGTATAGTAGAGGACAGGGGAGATGGCTACACCTTC
. TRBJ1-2 TRBV6-5 . CASSRGGKRGYTF TGTGCCAGCAGTCGCGGGGGCAAGCGAGGCTACACCTTC
. TRBJ2-7 TRBV5-8 . CASSFLFSYEQYF TGTGCCAGCAGCTTTTTGTTTTCGTACGAGCAGTACTTC
few TRBJ2-7 TRBV11-3 . CASSLPGLGYEQYF TGTGCCAGCAGCTTGCCGGGACTCGGGTACGAGCAGTACTTC
. TRBJ1-5 TRBV5-1 . CASSLVPGFNQPQHF TGCGCCAGCAGCTTGGTTCCGGGATTCAATCAGCCCCAGCATTTT
. TRBJ2-7 TRBV9 TRBD2 CASNPGTSGNYEQYF TGTGCCAGCAACCCAGGGACTAGCGGGAACTACGAGCAGTACTTC
. TRBJ2-3 TRBV9 TRBD2 CASRASGTDTQYF TGTGCCAGCAGGGCTAGCGGGACAGATACGCAGTATTTT
. TRBJ2-4 TRBV2 TRBD2 CASRGAGALGAKNIQYF TGTGCCAGCAGGGGAGCGGGGGCCTTGGGAGCCAAAAACATTCAGTACTTC
. TRBJ2-2 TRBV27 TRBD1 CASSSFKGQANTGELFF TGTGCCAGCAGCTCTTTTAAAGGACAGGCGAACACCGGGGAGCTGTTTTTT
. TRBJ2-1 TRBV4-1 TRBD2 CASSQELGGRGNEQFF TGCGCCAGCAGCCAAGAATTAGGCGGGAGGGGAAATGAGCAGTTCTTC
few TRBJ2-7 TRBV21-1 . CASSGRQGTYEQYF TGTGCCAGCAGCGGACGACAGGGGACCTACGAGCAGTACTTC
. TRBJ1-1 TRBV7-2 . CASSLAPGLNTEAFF TGTGCCAGCAGCTTAGCCCCGGGATTGAACACTGAAGCTTTCTTT
. TRBJ2-2 TRBV14 . CASSPTDRWTGELFF TGTGCCAGCAGCCCTACGGACAGATGGACCGGGGAGCTGTTTTTT
. TRBJ1-1 TRBV6-5 . CASSFYLGGNGEAFF TGTGCCAGCAGTTTCTATCTGGGGGGAAATGGTGAAGCTTTCTTT
. TRBJ2-5 TRBV5-6 TRBD1 CASRTGPGPGGETQYF TGTGCCAGCAGGACCGGACCGGGACCAGGGGGAGAGACCCAGTACTTC
. TRBJ2-5 TRBV10-3 . CAIGRDQETQYF TGTGCCATCGGCAGGGACCAAGAGACCCAGTACTTC
. TRBJ1-6 TRBV5-6 . CASSLNRDTNSPLHF TGTGCCAGCAGTTTGAACAGGGACACTAATTCACCCCTCCACTTT
. TRBJ2-3 TRBV6-6 . CASSPPRGSPSADTQYF TGTGCCAGCAGTCCTCCTCGGGGTAGCCCCTCGGCAGATACGCAGTATTTT
. TRBJ2-1 TRBV12-5 TRBD2 CASRFPPSGSDEQFF TGTGCTAGTCGGTTTCCTCCTAGCGGGAGCGATGAGCAGTTCTTC
. TRBJ2-5 TRBV11-2 . CASSFDRMGETQYF TGTGCCAGCAGCTTTGACAGGATGGGGGAGACCCAGTACTTC
. TRBJ1-1 TRBV14 TRBD1 CASSRFVPGQLNTEAFF TGTGCCAGCAGCCGCTTCGTTCCGGGACAGTTGAACACTGAAGCTTTCTTT
. TRBJ1-3 TRBV27 . CASSRITGRDNTIYF TGTGCCAGCAGTCGAATCACAGGGAGGGACAACACCATATATTTT
. TRBJ2-7 TRBV5-1 TRBD1 CASSAEDATGGNEQYF TGCGCCAGCAGCGCGGAAGACGCCACAGGGGGCAACGAGCAGTACTTC
. TRBJ1-4 TRBV5-5 . CASSPQDEKLFF TGTGCCAGCAGCCCCCAGGATGAAAAACTGTTTTTT
once TRBJ1-2 TRBV30 . CAWRLGGGYTF TGTGCCTGGAGGCTCGGGGGTGGCTACACCTTC
few TRBJ1-5 TRBV3-1/TRBV3-2 . CASSQRVMGNNQPQHF TGTGCCAGCAGCCAGAGGGTAATGGGGAACAATCAGCCCCAGCATTTT
. TRBJ1-1 TRBV29-1 . CSVDGGTEAFF TGCAGCGTTGATGGAGGCACTGAAGCTTTCTTT
. TRBJ1-5 TRBV19 . CASSFRGQPQHF TGTGCCAGTAGTTTTCGCGGGCAGCCCCAGCATTTT
. TRBJ2-1 TRBV10-3 . CAISKEDEQFF TGTGCCATCAGTAAGGAGGATGAGCAGTTCTTC
once TRBJ1-1 TRBV19 . CASSISSGGRTEAFF TGTGCCAGTAGTATCTCATCGGGCGGGCGGACTGAAGCTTTCTTT
. TRBJ1-1 TRBV5-1 . CASSLRGGDYTEAFF TGCGCCAGCAGCTTGAGGGGAGGAGACTACACTGAAGCTTTCTTT
. TRBJ2-4 TRBV12-3/TRBV12-4 TRBD2 CASRRGASGIQYF TGTGCCAGCAGGCGAGGAGCTAGCGGCATTCAGTACTTC
. TRBJ1-3 TRBV2 TRBD1 CLSWETGAGNTIYF TGTCTAAGCTGGGAGACAGGGGCTGGAAACACCATATATTTT
. TRBJ1-1 TRBV12-3/TRBV12-4 . CASRLPGHAEVGF TGTGCCAGCAGACTGCCGGGACATGCCGAAGTAGGCTTT
. TRBJ1-5 TRBV19 TRBD1 CASSIGQGAFYQPQHF TGTGCCAGTAGTATAGGACAGGGGGCCTTTTATCAGCCCCAGCATTTT
. TRBJ1-5 TRBV28 TRBD1 CASLDRGDQPQHF TGTGCCAGCCTCGACAGGGGCGATCAGCCCCAGCATTTT
. TRBJ2-3 TRBV30 . CAWSVGLSTDTQYF TGTGCCTGGAGTGTGGGCCTTTCCACAGATACGCAGTATTTT
many TRBJ1-2 TRBV14 . CASSQGDLGRAGGYTF TGTGCCAGCAGCCAAGGTGACCTTGGCAGGGCGGGGGGCTACACCTTC
. TRBJ1-2 TRBV7-2 . CASSRDSYGYTF TGTGCCAGCAGTCGAGACAGCTATGGCTACACCTTC
. TRBJ2-7 TRBV18 . CASSPPSSYEQYF TGTGCCAGCTCACCACCGAGCTCCTACGAGCAGTACTTC
. TRBJ2-1 TRBV9 . CASSYYMSEGEQFF TGTGCCAGCAGCTATTACATGTCGGAGGGGGAGCAGTTCTTC
. TRBJ1-5 TRBV20-1 . CSASPGMGNQPQHF TGCAGTGCTAGTCCGGGGATGGGGAATCAGCCCCAGCATTTT
few TRBJ1-2 TRBV6-5 TRBD1 CASRGQGIFYGYTF TGTGCCAGCAGGGGACAGGGGATTTTTTATGGCTACACCTTC
. TRBJ2-7 TRBV9 TRBD1 CASSGRQGESPYEQYF TGTGCCAGCAGCGGCCGACAGGGGGAATCTCCCTACGAGCAGTACTTC
. TRBJ2-7 TRBV14 . CASSPHQGVAYEQYF TGTGCCAGCAGCCCCCACCAGGGCGTAGCCTACGAGCAGTACTTC